This T cell receptor beta chain stems from a study of early T cells in non-severe SARS-CoV-2 infection. In the study overall: The input, bulk RNA from unsorted whole blood, was sequenced, and chains were unpaired.

Molecules of cDNA were individually given unique molecular identifiers that were attached to them. TCRdb re-called the 5' RACE reads with MiXCR, one entry per CDR3 protein. The sample lists about 27,000 distinct CDR3 sequences, 2.9% occurring once. Germline V gene data show CDR1 as SGHTA and CDR2 as FQGNSA. CDR3 length: 16 residues. J was trimmed by 3 bases and V by 1 base; bases with no gene match: 5. This clonotype was seen ten or more times. The antigen is not known. Study-wide findings and caveats: The matching step, a VDJdb search, favored anti-spike CD8 responses and missed private and CD4 specificities.

The TCR comes from an adult who was a healthcare worker with PCR-confirmed SARS-CoV-2 infection or an uninfected control (not recorded which). Sequencing input: whole blood. J is TRBJ2-5 and V is TRBV7-2; 10 bases map to TRBD2. The CDR3 coding sequence is TGTGCCAGCAGCTTAGTTTCTAGCGGGGGAAAAGAGACCCAGTACTTC. Translated: CASSLVSSGGKETQYF.